This TCR beta chain was sequenced during a study of OX40 agonist ivuxolimab in advanced cancers. As for the study in general: The eligibility criteria allowed prior anti-PD-1, anti-PD-L1 or anti-CTLA-4 therapy, and approximately 38% had some.

This CDR3 has 13 amino acids. V was trimmed by 3 bases and J by 5 bases, leaving 12 bases between them. Germline V gene sequence: CDR1 SGHKS, CDR2 YYEKEE (reference sequence). This clone was observed many times. Sequencing used immunoSEQ multiplex PCR; TCRdb keeps in-frame clones, though not all of them. This table has more than 65,000 clones, around four fifths appearing once. The J gene is TRBJ2-7, the V gene TRBV5-5; possibly TRBD1 for D (6 bases). This material consisted of CD4+ or CD8+ T cells sorted from blood, taken in a trial of the OX40 agonist ivuxolimab. This clonotype was sampled from an adult with an advanced solid tumor such as melanoma, head and neck, liver or kidney cancer. Here the CDR3 DNA reads TGTGCCAGCAGCTCGTCTGGGGGCCACGAGCAGTACTTC. As protein: CASSSSGGHEQYF.